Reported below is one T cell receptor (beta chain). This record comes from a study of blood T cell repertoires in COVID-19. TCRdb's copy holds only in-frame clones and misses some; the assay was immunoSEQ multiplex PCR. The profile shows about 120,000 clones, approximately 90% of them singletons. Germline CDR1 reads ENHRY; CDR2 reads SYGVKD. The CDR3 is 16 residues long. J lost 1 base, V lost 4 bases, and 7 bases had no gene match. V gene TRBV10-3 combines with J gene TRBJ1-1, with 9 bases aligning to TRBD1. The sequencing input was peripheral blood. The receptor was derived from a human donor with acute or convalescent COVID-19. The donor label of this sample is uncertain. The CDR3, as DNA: TGTGCCATCAGTGCAGGGACAGGGTTAGGGAACACTGAAGCTTTCTTT. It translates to CAISAGTGLGNTEAFF.